This T cell receptor beta chain comes out of a study of T cells in Graves' hyperthyroidism and ophthalmopathy. Overall study: The authors collected peripheral blood at initial diagnosis, before any treatment. Study-level points and caveats: The model identified upcoming ophthalmopathy a median approximately 6.5 months ahead of onset.

Diagnoses rested on clinical symptoms, serum thyroxine and TRAb, thyroid ultrasound and orbital computed tomography. TCR beta CDR3 regions were amplified from RNA. The primer set for the first-round RT-PCR of the TCR CDR3 was HTBI. TCRdb reprocessed the multiplex PCR reads with MiXCR, giving one entry per CDR3 protein. The sample records approximately 600,000 distinct CDR3 sequences, 15% to 20% being singletons. This clonotype came up a few times. Its target is not known. Germline CDR1 SGHDT, CDR2 YYEEEE. V shed 0 bases, J shed 5 bases, and the junction held 4 bases outside the gene matches. This CDR3 is built from 14 residues.

The sequence came from a woman in her twenties or thirties with Graves' hyperthyroidism. The V gene is TRBV5-6, the J gene TRBJ2-5; 7 bases line up with TRBD2. Sequenced input: blood. In DNA, the CDR3 is TGTGCCAGCAGCTTGGTGACTAGCAACGAGACCCAGTACTTC. Protein product: CASSLVTSNETQYF.